This TCR beta chain appears in the sequencing data of a study of cytomegalovirus exposure and HLA in healthy donors. Across the study: Tens of millions of unique TCR sequences came from HLA-typed donors in an early release. Points from the study as a whole: Apparent HLA restriction characterized most CMV-associated TCR beta chains in a later analysis.

In the PCR, 60 Vbeta and 13 Jbeta primers were used. Repertoires were generated with immunoSEQ multiplex PCR, while TCRdb's copy carries only in-frame clones and drops some. The data contain some 150,000 clones, 70% to 80% of them singletons. Looked up from germline, CDR1 is SEHNR and CDR2 is FQNEAQ (reference sequence). V shed 3 bases and J 5 bases; nucleotides not matched to a gene: 5. The CDR3 covers 15 residues. This clone was observed a handful of times. As yet, its antigen is unknown. Healthy individuals who donated bone marrow served as the donors. Donors counted as nominally healthy when sampled, yet unrecorded immune exposures were likely.

V is TRBV7-9 and J is TRBJ2-1, with TRBD2 matching over 9 bases. The sample consisted of PBMCs. The clonotype was recovered from a man aged 25 to 40 in good health and CMV-seropositive. The CDR3 spells CASSFSGSSDNEQFF. The CDR3 DNA reads TGTGCCAGCAGCTTTAGCGGGAGTTCCGACAATGAGCAGTTCTTC.